The 16 T cell receptor beta chains in this list originate from one sample, sequenced in a study of blood T cell repertoires in COVID-19. The table came from immunoSEQ multiplex PCR; TCRdb's copy has only in-frame clones and leaves some out. The sample consists of about 350,000 clones, more than 70% of them appearing once. The sample taken for sequencing was peripheral blood. The receptors originated from a woman aged 55-75 years with COVID-19, enrolled during active disease.

The chain carries TRBV21-1 and TRBJ2-7; the table's TRBD2 call for D was not verified on the DNA. TRBV21-1 is recorded as a pseudogene. There are 17 residues in the CDR3. The CDR3 region is CASSKPPRRRAVYEQYF. CDR3 nucleotide sequence: TGTGCCAGCAGCAAACCCCCTCGACGGAGGGCTGTATACGAGCAGTACTTC.

The DNA of the CDR3 is TGTGCCAGCAGCTTAGGATCCGGGTCCAATTTAGGGGCCCAGTACTTC. Its protein is CASSLGSGSNLGAQYF. The V and J genes are TRBV11-2 and TRBJ2-5, with D perhaps TRBD1 (5 bases). The CDR3 spans 16 residues. V lost 1 base and J lost 9, with 21 bases in between. Germline CDR1 SGHAT, CDR2 FQNNGV.

Concerning this clone itself: Other DNA sequences in the sample encode the same CDR3. The chain is built from TRBV3-1 (or the pseudogene TRBV3-2) and TRBJ1-1; D unclear. CDR1 and CDR2 (germline): LGHDT, YNNKEL (reference sequence). CDR3 length equals 13 residues. V was cut by 4 bases and J by 1 base, with 7 bases left in between. The CDR3 here is CASSLGGNTEAFF. The CDR3 bases are TGTGCCAGCAGCCTCGGAGGGAACACTGAAGCTTTCTTT.

This clone was seen a single time. The chain carries TRBV7-2 and TRBJ2-2, with D perhaps TRBD1 (5 bases). The CDR3 extends over 14 amino acids. The germline V gene has CDR1 SGHTA and CDR2 FQGNSA. Trimming shortened V by 0 bases and J by 6 bases, and 8 bases separated the two germline ends. CDR3 DNA: TGTGCCAGCAGCTTAGCGCAGGGTCCCGGGGAGCTGTTTTTT. Translating it yields CASSLAQGPGELFF.

This clone has just a few counts. The chain uses TRBV19 and TRBJ2-2; 11 bases match TRBD2. Germline loops: CDR1 LNHDA, CDR2 SQIVND (reference sequence). J was trimmed by 4 bases and V by 6 bases; bases with no gene match: 4. The CDR3 contains 15 residues. The CDR3 sequence is CASRGLAVGTGELFF. Here the CDR3 DNA reads TGTGCCAGTAGGGGACTAGCGGTAGGCACCGGGGAGCTGTTTTTT.

This clone was counted a single time. The rearrangement uses TRBV7-3 and TRBJ2-1; 13 positions match TRBD2. Germline V gene sequence: CDR1 SGHTA, CDR2 FQGTGA. The CDR3 is 15 residues long. The ends lost 3 bases at V and 4 bases at J; junction bases unmatched: 0. The CDR3 reads CASSLTSGGYNEQFF. Written as DNA, the CDR3 is TGTGCCAGCAGCTTGACTAGCGGGGGGTACAATGAGCAGTTCTTC.

The rearrangement links TRBV30 to TRBJ1-2; weak D call: TRBD1 (6 bases). The CDR3 loop spans 13 amino acids. Germline CDR1 is GTSNPN and CDR2 is SVGIG (reference sequence). The ends were cut back, 2 bases at V and 4 bases at J, with 11 bases in the middle. The CDR3 DNA sequence: TGTGCCTGGAGTCTTAGGGGGTTCTATGGCTACACCTTC. It yields the protein CAWSLRGFYGYTF.

In this sample, this clone turned up once. V gene TRBV28 combines with J gene TRBJ1-1; D perhaps matches TRBD1 (6 bases). The CDR3 is 13 residues long. Germline CDR1 reads MDHEN; CDR2 reads SYDVKM. The V end lost 11 bases, the J end lost 0 bases, and 13 bases lay between the germline ends. CDR3 sequence: CACLGTLNTEAFF. The CDR3 DNA is TGTGCCTGCCTCGGGACACTGAACACTGAAGCTTTCTTT. Using reference TRBV28 and TRBJ1-1 for the parts outside the CDR3, the full variable domain is DVKVTQSSRYLVKRTGEKVFLECVQDMDHENMFWYRQDPGLGLRLIYFSYDVKMKEKGDIPEGYSVSREKKERFSLILESASTNQTSMYLCACLGTLNTEAFFGQGTRLTVV.

J is TRBJ2-3 and V is TRBV6-5; 9 bases agree with TRBD2. The CDR3 length is 13 residues. Germline V gene data show CDR1 as MNHEY and CDR2 as SVGAGI. J was trimmed by 6 bases and V by 10 bases; bases with no gene match: 8. The CDR3, as DNA: TGTGCCACTCGCGCGGGGGGGCTGGATACGCAGTATTTT. Encoded protein: CATRAGGLDTQYF.

This clone has a count of ten or more. The same CDR3 also results from other DNA sequences found in this sample. V gene TRBV9 combines with J gene TRBJ1-1, with 7 bases that match TRBD1. Germline-derived CDR1 and CDR2 are SGDLS and YYNGEE. The CDR3 runs to 14 residues. J lost 1 base, V lost 4 bases, and 4 bases had no gene match. The CDR3 sequence: CASSPRQGNTEAFF. CDR3 nucleotide sequence: TGTGCCAGCAGCCCCCGACAGGGGAACACTGAAGCTTTCTTT.

The V gene is TRBV7-2, the J gene TRBJ1-2, with D perhaps matching TRBD1 (6 bases). Germline V gene lookup returns CDR1 SGHTA and CDR2 FQGNSA. CDR3 length: 13 amino acids. Trimming took off 3 bases at V and 8 bases at J, with 13 bases between the two ends. The CDR3 region is CASSFWTVEGYTF. In DNA form, the CDR3 reads TGTGCCAGCAGCTTCTGGACAGTCGAAGGCTACACCTTC.

In its sample, this clone was seen a few times. The chain combines TRBV18 with TRBJ1-5, with TRBD1 as a possible D gene (6 bases). Germline V gives CDR1 KGHSH, CDR2 LQKENI. The CDR3 runs 14 residues. V lost 6 bases to trimming and J lost 5 bases, with 14 bases between them. The CDR3 reads CASSPAQGHQPQHF. The CDR3 DNA reads as TGTGCCAGCTCCCCGGCACAGGGACATCAGCCCCAGCATTTT.

This clone has only one observation. V and J are TRBV6-1 and TRBJ2-7, with 7 bases aligning to TRBD1. Unmatched junction bases numbered 0, after V lost 3 bases and J lost 4 bases. CDR1 MNHNS and CDR2 SASEGT come from the germline V gene. The length of the CDR3 is 12 residues. CDR3 DNA sequence: TGTGCCAGCAGTGACAGGGGGTACGAGCAGTACTTC. It translates to CASSDRGYEQYF.

The gene calls are TRBV13 and TRBJ1-6; D is perhaps TRBD1 (5 bases). The V and J ends lost 5 bases and 5 bases respectively, with 13 bases between them. Germline CDR1 PRHDT, CDR2 FYEKMQ (reference sequence). The CDR3 totals 15 residues. The CDR3 sequence is CASSPRTLDNSPLHF. CDR3 nucleotides: TGTGCCAGCAGCCCACGGACATTAGATAATTCACCCCTCCACTTT.

The rearrangement links TRBV19 to TRBJ1-2, with D possibly TRBD1 on 5 matching bases. The germline V and J ends were trimmed by 6 bases and 7 bases, with 18 bases remaining between them. The CDR3 contains 14 residues. The germline V gene encodes CDR1 LNHDA and CDR2 SQIVND (reference sequence). CDR3 DNA sequence: TGTGCCAGTAGCACCCCCGCAGGGTCGAGTGGCTACACCTTC. Its translation is CASSTPAGSSGYTF.

This sequence joins TRBV15 and TRBJ1-6; 8 bases agree with TRBD1. V lost 4 bases to trimming and J lost 7 bases; unmatched junction nucleotides: 6. CDR3 length: 15 amino acids. CDR1 is LNHNV, CDR2 YYDKDF, per germline (reference sequence). The CDR3 here is CATSKDRVYNSPLHF. Here the CDR3 DNA reads TGTGCCACCAGCAAGGACAGGGTATACAATTCACCCCTCCACTTT.